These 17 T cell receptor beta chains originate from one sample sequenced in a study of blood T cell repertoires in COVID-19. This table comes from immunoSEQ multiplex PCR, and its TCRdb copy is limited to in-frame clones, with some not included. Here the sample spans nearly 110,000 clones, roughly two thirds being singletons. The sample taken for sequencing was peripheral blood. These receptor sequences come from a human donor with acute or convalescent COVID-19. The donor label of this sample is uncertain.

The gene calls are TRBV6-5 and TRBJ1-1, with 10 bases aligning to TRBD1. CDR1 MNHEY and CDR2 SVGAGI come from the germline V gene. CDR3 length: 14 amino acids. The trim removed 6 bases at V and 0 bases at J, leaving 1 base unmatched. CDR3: CASRGQGMNTEAFF. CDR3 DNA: TGTGCCAGCAGGGGACAGGGGATGAACACTGAAGCTTTCTTT.

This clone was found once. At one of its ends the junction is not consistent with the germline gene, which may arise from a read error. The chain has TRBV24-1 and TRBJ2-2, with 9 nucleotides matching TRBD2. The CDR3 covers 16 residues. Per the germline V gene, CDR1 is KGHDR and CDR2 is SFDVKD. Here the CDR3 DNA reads TGTGCCGCCAGTGATCAAGCGGGGGGTGTCACCGGGGAGCTGTTTTTT. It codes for CAASDQAGGVTGELFF.

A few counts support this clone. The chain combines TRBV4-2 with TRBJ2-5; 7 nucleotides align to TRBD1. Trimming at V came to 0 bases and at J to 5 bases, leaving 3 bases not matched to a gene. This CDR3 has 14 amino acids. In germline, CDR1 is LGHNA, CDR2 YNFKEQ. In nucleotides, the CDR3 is TGTGCCAGCAGCCAAGAGACAGGGTTGGAGACCCAGTACTTC. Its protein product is CASSQETGLETQYF.

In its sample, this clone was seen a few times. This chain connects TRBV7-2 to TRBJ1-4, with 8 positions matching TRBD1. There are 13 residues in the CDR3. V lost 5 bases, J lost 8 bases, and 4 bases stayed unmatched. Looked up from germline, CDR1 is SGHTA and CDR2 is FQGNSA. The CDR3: CASSVRQGEKLFF. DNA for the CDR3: TGTGCCAGCAGCGTCCGACAGGGGGAAAAACTGTTTTTT. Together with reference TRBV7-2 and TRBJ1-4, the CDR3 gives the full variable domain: GAGVSQSPSNKVTEKGKDVELRCDPISGHTALYWYRQSLGQGLEFLIYFQGNSAPDKSGLPSDRFSAERTGGSVSTLTIQRTQQEDSAVYLCASSVRQGEKLFFGSGTQLSVL.

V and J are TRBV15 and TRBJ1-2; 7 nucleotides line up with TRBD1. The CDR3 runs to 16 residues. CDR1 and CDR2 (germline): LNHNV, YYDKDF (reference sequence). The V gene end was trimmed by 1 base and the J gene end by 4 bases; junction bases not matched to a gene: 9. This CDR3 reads CATSRGDSFDSYGYTF. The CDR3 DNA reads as TGTGCCACCAGCAGAGGGGACAGTTTCGATTCCTATGGCTACACCTTC.

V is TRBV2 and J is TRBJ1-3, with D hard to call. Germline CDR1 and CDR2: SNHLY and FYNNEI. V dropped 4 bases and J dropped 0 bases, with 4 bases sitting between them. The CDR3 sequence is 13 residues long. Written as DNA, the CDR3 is TGTGCCAGCAGTGCCAGCTCTGGAAACACCATATATTTT. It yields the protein CASSASSGNTIYF.

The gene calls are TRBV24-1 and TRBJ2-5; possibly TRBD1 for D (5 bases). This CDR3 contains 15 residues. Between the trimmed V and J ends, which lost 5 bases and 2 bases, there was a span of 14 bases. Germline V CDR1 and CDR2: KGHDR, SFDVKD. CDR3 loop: CATSGWEGDQETQYF. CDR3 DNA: TGTGCCACCAGTGGGTGGGAAGGGGATCAAGAGACCCAGTACTTC.

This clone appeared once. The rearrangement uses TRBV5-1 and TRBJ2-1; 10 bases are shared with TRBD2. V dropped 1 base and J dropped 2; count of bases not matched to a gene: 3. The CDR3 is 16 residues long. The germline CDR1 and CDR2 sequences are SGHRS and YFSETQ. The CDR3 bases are TGCGCCAGCAGCTTGCTAGCGGGAGTAACCTACAATGAGCAGTTCTTC. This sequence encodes CASSLLAGVTYNEQFF.

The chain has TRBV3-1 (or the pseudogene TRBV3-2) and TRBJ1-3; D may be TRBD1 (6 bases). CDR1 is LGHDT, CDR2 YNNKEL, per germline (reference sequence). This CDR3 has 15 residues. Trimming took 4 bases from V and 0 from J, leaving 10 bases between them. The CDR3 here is CASSLRGGSGNTIYF. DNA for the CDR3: TGTGCCAGCAGCCTGAGGGGGGGCTCTGGAAACACCATATATTTT.

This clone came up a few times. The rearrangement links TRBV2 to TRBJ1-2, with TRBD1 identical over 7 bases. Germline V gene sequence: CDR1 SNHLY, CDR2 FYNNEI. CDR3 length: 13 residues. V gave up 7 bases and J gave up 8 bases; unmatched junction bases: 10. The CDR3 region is CASKEDRAGGYTF. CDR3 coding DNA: TGTGCCAGCAAGGAAGACAGGGCGGGCGGCTACACCTTC.

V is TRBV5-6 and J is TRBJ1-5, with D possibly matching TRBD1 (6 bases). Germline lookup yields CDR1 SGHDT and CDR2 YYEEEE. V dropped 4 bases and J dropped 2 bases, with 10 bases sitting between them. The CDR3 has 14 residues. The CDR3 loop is CASSGRGRNQPQHF. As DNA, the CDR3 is TGTGCCAGCAGCGGCAGGGGCCGCAATCAGCCCCAGCATTTT.

CDR3 DNA: TGCGCCAGCATGGCAGGGGGCGGTTCAGATACGCAGTATTTT. Translating it yields CASMAGGGSDTQYF. The V call is TRBV5-1, the J call TRBJ2-3, with 8 bases aligning to TRBD1. CDR3 length: 14 amino acids. The germline V gene encodes CDR1 SGHRS and CDR2 YFSETQ. The ends lost 6 bases at V and 4 bases at J; junction bases unmatched: 7.

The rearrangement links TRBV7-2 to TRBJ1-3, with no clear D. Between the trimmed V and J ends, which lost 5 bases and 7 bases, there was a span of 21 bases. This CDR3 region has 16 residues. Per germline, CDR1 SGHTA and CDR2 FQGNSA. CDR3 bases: TGTGCCAGCAGCCTACAATCCGGGTTTTTTGGGAACACCATATATTTT. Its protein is CASSLQSGFFGNTIYF.

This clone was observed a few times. CDR3 coding DNA: TGTGCCAGCACCCAGACCGGGACAGCGAACACCGGGGAGCTGTTTTTT. It is translated as CASTQTGTANTGELFF. This chain links TRBV9 with TRBJ2-2; TRBD1 matches 7 bases. Germline-derived CDR1 and CDR2 are SGDLS and YYNGEE. This CDR3 has 16 residues. The V segment lost 6 bases and the J segment 0 bases; nucleotides outside the gene matches: 8.

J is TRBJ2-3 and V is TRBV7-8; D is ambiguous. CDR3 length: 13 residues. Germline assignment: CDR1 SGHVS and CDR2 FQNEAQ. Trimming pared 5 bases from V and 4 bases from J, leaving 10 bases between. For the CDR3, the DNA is TGTGCCAGCAGCGCAGGCGACCCAGATACGCAGTATTTT. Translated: CASSAGDPDTQYF.

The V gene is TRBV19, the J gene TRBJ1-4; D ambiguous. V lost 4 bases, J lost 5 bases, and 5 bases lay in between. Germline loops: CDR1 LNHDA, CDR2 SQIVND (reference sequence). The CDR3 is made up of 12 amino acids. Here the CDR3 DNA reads TGTGCCAGTAGTAAATTAAATGAAAAACTGTTTTTT. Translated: CASSKLNEKLFF.

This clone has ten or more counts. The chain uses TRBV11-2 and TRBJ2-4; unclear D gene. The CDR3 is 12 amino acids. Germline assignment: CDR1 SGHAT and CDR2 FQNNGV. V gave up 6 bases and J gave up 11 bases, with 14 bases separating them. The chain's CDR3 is CASSSSRSFQYF. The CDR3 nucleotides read TGTGCCAGCAGTAGCTCCCGTAGCTTTCAGTACTTC.